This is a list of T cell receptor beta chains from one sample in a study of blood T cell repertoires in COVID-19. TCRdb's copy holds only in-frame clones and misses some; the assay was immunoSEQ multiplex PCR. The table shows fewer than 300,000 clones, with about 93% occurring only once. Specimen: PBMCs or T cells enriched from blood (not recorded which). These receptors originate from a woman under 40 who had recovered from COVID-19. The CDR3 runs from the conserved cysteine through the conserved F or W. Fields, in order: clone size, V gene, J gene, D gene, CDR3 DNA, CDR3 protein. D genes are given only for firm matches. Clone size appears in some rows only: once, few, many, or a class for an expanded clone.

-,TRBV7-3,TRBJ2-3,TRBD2,TGTGCCAGCAGTTTGGGGACTAGCCGTAGCACAGATACGCAGTATTTT,CASSLGTSRSTDTQYF
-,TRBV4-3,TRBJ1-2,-,TGCGCCAGCAGCTCAAGGGGGGGTGGCTACACCTTC,CASSSRGGGYTF
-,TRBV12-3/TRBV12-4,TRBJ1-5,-,TGTGCCAGCAGTTTGGTCGGTCAGCCCCAGCATTTT,CASSLVGQPQHF
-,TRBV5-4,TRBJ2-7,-,TGTGCCAGCAGCTTGGCGGGGGACCCTGCCTACGAGCAGTACTTC,CASSLAGDPAYEQYF
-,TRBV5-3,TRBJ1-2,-,TGTGCCAGAAGCGCTTGGGTCGAGGTGAGGAAGGGCTACACCTTC,CARSAWVEVRKGYTF
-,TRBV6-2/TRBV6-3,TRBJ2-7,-,TGTGCCAGCAGTTCCGGACTGGGCCCCCCCTACGAGCAGTACTTC,CASSSGLGPPYEQYF
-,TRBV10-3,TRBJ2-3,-,TGTGCCATCAGTGCCGACTCAGATACGCAGTATTTT,CAISADSDTQYF
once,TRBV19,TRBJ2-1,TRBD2,TGTGCCAGTACCCCGGGAGGACTAGCTTCTTACAATGAGCAGTTCTTC,CASTPGGLASYNEQFF
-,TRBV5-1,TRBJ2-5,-,TGCGCCAGCAGTCAACAGGGCAGAGAGACCCAGTACTTC,CASSQQGRETQYF
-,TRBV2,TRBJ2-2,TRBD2,TGTGCCAGCAGTGGCGAAGCGGGAGCGGGCACCGGGGAGCTGTTTTTT,CASSGEAGAGTGELFF
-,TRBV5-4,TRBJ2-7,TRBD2,TGTGCCAGCAGCTTAGCCGGGACTAGCGTTTACGAGCAGTACTTC,CASSLAGTSVYEQYF
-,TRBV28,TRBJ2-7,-,TGTGCCAGCCAGGCCGGGACAAGCTACGAGCAGTACTTC,CASQAGTSYEQYF
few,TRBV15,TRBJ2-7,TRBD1,TGTGCCACCAGCAGAGATGCAGGGGGCACTTACGAGCAGTACTTC,CATSRDAGGTYEQYF